These 11 T cell receptor beta chains came from one sample sequenced in a study of T cell repertoires in cytomegalovirus infection. TCRdb reanalysed the reads using MiXCR and keeps one entry per CDR3 protein. This table holds about 530,000 distinct CDR3 sequences, 26% found once. Specimen: PBMCs. The receptor set was obtained from a human donor in good health (CMV status not recorded). Some clones in this sample may be carry-over from other donors' samples.

The chain is built from TRBV4-3 and TRBJ1-5, with 8 bases matching TRBD1. The V gene's germline CDR1 is LGHNA and CDR2 YSLEER. Trimming removed 2 bases from V and 6 bases from J; junction bases left unmatched: 6. This CDR3 has 15 residues. Here the CDR3 DNA reads TGCGCCAGCAGCCAACCTCAGGGGGCAAGTCAGCCCCAGCATTTT. This sequence encodes CASSQPQGASQPQHF.

The rearrangement links TRBV20-1 to TRBJ2-7; D remains ambiguous. Between the trimmed V and J ends, which lost 5 bases and 5 bases, there was a span of 10 bases. This CDR3 comprises 11 residues. Germline lookup yields CDR1 DFQATT and CDR2 SNEGSKA (reference sequence). CDR3 residues: CSAEGADEQYF. The DNA of the CDR3 is TGCAGTGCTGAAGGCGCGGACGAGCAGTACTTC.

The chain combines TRBV5-4 with TRBJ1-1, with D possibly TRBD1 on 5 matching bases. Per germline, CDR1 SGHNT and CDR2 YYREEE (reference sequence). The CDR3 sequence is 15 residues long. The germline V and J ends were trimmed by 0 bases and 3 bases, with 12 bases remaining between them. The CDR3, as DNA: TGTGCCAGCAGCTTGGGACAGTGGACGGACACTGAAGCTTTCTTT. Protein: CASSLGQWTDTEAFF.

This chain joins TRBV28 and TRBJ1-1; TRBD1 might be the D (5 bases). In germline, CDR1 is MDHEN, CDR2 SYDVKM. Trimming stripped 8 bases from V and 1 base from J, with 20 bases between. The CDR3 sequence is 16 residues long. CDR3 region: CASSSWAGGTNTEAFF. CDR3 DNA sequence: TGTGCCAGCTCATCCTGGGCCGGAGGGACGAACACTGAAGCTTTCTTT.

This clonotype turned up a few times. The rearrangement joins TRBV10-3 to TRBJ2-5; 7 bases align to TRBD1. The germline CDR1 and CDR2 sequences are ENHRY and SYGVKD. Losses at the gene ends were 0 bases for V and 3 bases for J; bases not matched to a gene: 10. The CDR3 consists of 17 residues. This chain's CDR3 is CAISESSDRTKKETQYF. The CDR3, as DNA: TGTGCCATCAGTGAGTCGTCGGACAGGACCAAAAAAGAGACCCAGTACTTC.

This clonotype came up a few times. The CDR3 protein is CASSPPSGLAGGKTQYF. CDR3 in DNA: TGTGCCAGCAGCCCCCCCTCTGGACTAGCGGGAGGAAAGACCCAGTACTTC. The rearrangement uses TRBV7-9 and TRBJ2-5; TRBD2 matches at 14 bases. The CDR3 consists of 17 residues. Germline trimming cut 5 bases from V and 6 bases from J; bases unmatched to any gene: 11. Germline V gives CDR1 SEHNR, CDR2 FQNEAQ (reference sequence).

This chain connects TRBV5-8 to TRBJ1-5; the D gene is possibly TRBD1 (6 bases). Trimming left V 0 bases short and J 3 bases short, with 10 bases between. CDR3 length: 15 residues. Germline CDR1 is SGHTS and CDR2 is YDEGEE. For the CDR3, the DNA is TGTGCCAGCAGCTTGGAGGGACAAAACAATCAGCCCCAGCATTTT. It translates to CASSLEGQNNQPQHF. The full variable domain, its missing parts supplied by reference TRBV5-8 and TRBJ1-5, is EAGVTQSPTHLIKTRGQQATLRCSPISGHTSVYWYQQALGLGLQFLLWYDEGEERNRGNFPPRFSGRQFPNYSSELNVNALELEDSALYLCASSLEGQNNQPQHFGDGTRLSIL.

This chain joins TRBV20-1 and TRBJ2-3, with TRBD1 matching 11 bases. Per germline, CDR1 DFQATT and CDR2 SNEGSKA (reference sequence). This CDR3 region has 15 residues. Trimming cost V 4 bases and J 4 bases; bases outside gene matches: 7. The CDR3 nucleotides are TGCAGTGCTACTTCCGGGACAGGGGGATCAGATACGCAGTATTTT. Translation gives CSATSGTGGSDTQYF.

The chain uses TRBV5-4 and TRBJ2-7; TRBD2 might be the D (5 bases). Trimming removed 4 bases at V and 0 bases at J, with 8 bases between. The CDR3 is made up of 13 amino acids. CDR1 SGHNT and CDR2 YYREEE come from the germline V gene (reference sequence). The CDR3 region has the DNA TGTGCCAGCAGCCGGGGTCTCTCCTACGAGCAGTACTTC. Its protein product is CASSRGLSYEQYF.

This chain uses TRBV28 with TRBJ2-1, with D possibly TRBD2 on 5 matching bases. The CDR3 length is 12 residues. Germline CDR1 MDHEN, CDR2 SYDVKM. Trimming stripped 3 bases from V and 13 bases from J, with 13 bases between. The CDR3 DNA reads TGTGCCAGCAGTTTTTCCGGGAAGGGACAGTTCTTC. Its translation: CASSFSGKGQFF.

The gene calls are TRBV11-2 and TRBJ2-5; D might be TRBD1 (6 bases). The CDR3 has 13 residues. Germline V gene sequence: CDR1 SGHAT, CDR2 FQNNGV. The V end lost 8 bases, the J end lost 2 bases, and 12 bases lay between the germline ends. The CDR3 DNA reads as TGTGCCAGCCAACGAGGACAGCAAGAGACCCAGTACTTC. It specifies CASQRGQQETQYF. The full variable domain, its missing parts supplied by reference TRBV11-2 and TRBJ2-5, is EAGVAQSPRYKIIEKRQSVAFWCNPISGHATLYWYQQILGQGPKLLIQFQNNGVVDDSQLPKDRFSAERLKGVDSTLKIQPAKLEDSAVYLCASQRGQQETQYFGPGTRLLVL.